What follows are 5 T cell receptor beta chains derived from one specimen sequenced in a study of blood T cell repertoires in COVID-19. The table came from immunoSEQ multiplex PCR; TCRdb's copy has only in-frame clones and leaves some out. Of fewer than 250,000 clones listed, 82% are singletons. The specimen sequenced was peripheral blood. These receptors came from a woman between 65 and 79 years old with acute or convalescent COVID-19.

This chain connects TRBV19 to TRBJ1-5, with D possibly TRBD1 on 5 matching bases. This CDR3 contains 15 residues. Germline V gene sequence: CDR1 LNHDA, CDR2 SQIVND (reference sequence). Deletions cut 7 bases from V and 6 bases from J, with 19 bases between. CDR3 sequence reads: CASTELRGGGQPQHF. DNA for the CDR3: TGTGCCAGTACCGAACTGCGGGGGGGAGGTCAGCCCCAGCATTTT.

The chain couples TRBV6-5 to TRBJ1-4; 10 bases are a match to TRBD1. After removal of 7 bases from V and 7 bases from J, the junction contained 6 bases not matched to a gene. Germline CDR1 is MNHEY and CDR2 is SVGAGI. The CDR3 totals 14 residues. The CDR3 nucleotides are TGTGCCAGCAAACCGGGACAGGGGACTGAAAAACTGTTTTTT. Translation gives CASKPGQGTEKLFF.

The chain couples TRBV27 to TRBJ1-1; TRBD1 is a possible D gene (6 bases). The V and J ends lost 4 bases and 0 bases respectively, with 24 bases between them. CDR1 and CDR2 (germline): MNHEY, SMNVEV (reference sequence). There are 19 residues in the CDR3. The CDR3 sequence is CASSSSPDRIPFMNTEAFF. For the CDR3, the DNA is TGTGCCAGCAGTTCCTCGCCCGACAGGATACCCTTCATGAACACTGAAGCTTTCTTT.

V and J are TRBV4-3 and TRBJ2-3; TRBD2 might be the D (5 bases). V was shortened by 0 bases and J by 3 bases, with 13 bases between the two germline ends. CDR1 and CDR2 from the germline V gene are LGHNA and YSLEER. The CDR3 extends over 16 amino acids. DNA for the CDR3: TGCGCCAGCAGCCAAGATGTGGGCGGGCGGACAGATACGCAGTATTTT. This gives the protein CASSQDVGGRTDTQYF.

The chain has TRBV11-2 and TRBJ2-2; 8 bases are shared with TRBD1. The V and J ends lost 5 bases and 7 bases, in that order; junction bases with no gene match: 6. The CDR3 loop spans 14 amino acids. The germline V gene encodes CDR1 SGHAT and CDR2 FQNNGV. Here the CDR3 reads CASSADREVGELFF. The CDR3 bases are TGTGCCAGCAGCGCGGACAGGGAGGTCGGGGAGCTGTTTTTT. Drawing the rest from reference TRBV11-2 and TRBJ2-2, the complete variable domain is EAGVAQSPRYKIIEKRQSVAFWCNPISGHATLYWYQQILGQGPKLLIQFQNNGVVDDSQLPKDRFSAERLKGVDSTLKIQPAKLEDSAVYLCASSADREVGELFFGEGSRLTVL.